Listed here are 23 T cell receptor beta chains from one sample, sequenced in a study of cytomegalovirus exposure and HLA in healthy donors. In the PCR, 60 Vbeta and 13 Jbeta primers were used. Assay used: immunoSEQ multiplex PCR; TCRdb lists only in-frame clones, some missing. The sample shows some 90,000 clones, over 70% of them seen only once. Sample: PBMCs. The receptors were gathered from a woman in her forties or fifties in good health and CMV-seropositive.

This clone was counted between two and nine times. V usage is TRBV6-1 and J usage is TRBJ1-2; D is possibly TRBD1 (5 bases). The CDR3 runs 15 residues. The germline V gene has CDR1 MNHNS and CDR2 SASEGT. V lost 1 base to trimming and J lost 5 bases, with 14 bases between them. The CDR3 coding sequence is TGTGCCAGCAGTGAAGAAGCTCAGGGTGGGTATGGCTACACCTTC. Translated: CASSEEAQGGYGYTF.

The genes are TRBV19 and TRBJ1-1; D remains ambiguous. CDR3 length: 12 amino acids. The V end lost 8 bases, the J end lost 1 base, and 8 bases lay between the germline ends. In germline, CDR1 is LNHDA, CDR2 SQIVND (reference sequence). The CDR3 here is CASADSNTEAFF. The CDR3 nucleotides read TGTGCCAGTGCAGATTCGAACACTGAAGCTTTCTTT.

The chain recombines TRBV19 with TRBJ2-2; 12 nucleotides agree with TRBD2. Germline loops: CDR1 LNHDA, CDR2 SQIVND (reference sequence). This CDR3 has 20 residues. V shed 4 bases and J 5 bases; nucleotides not matched to a gene: 17. CDR3 sequence (DNA): TGTGCCAGTAGTAAAGGACTTGCTAGCGGGAGGGGTTCGGGGACCGGGGAGCTGTTTTTT. Its protein product is CASSKGLASGRGSGTGELFF.

This clone occurred a few times. The chain uses TRBV19 and TRBJ2-3; TRBD1 might be the D (6 bases). V was shortened by 6 bases and J by 2 bases, with 12 bases between the two germline ends. CDR3 length equals 14 residues. Germline lookup yields CDR1 LNHDA and CDR2 SQIVND (reference sequence). CDR3 protein: CASSLQGSTDTQYF. The CDR3 bases are TGTGCCAGTAGCCTACAGGGTTCCACAGATACGCAGTATTTT.

This chain connects TRBV29-1 to TRBJ1-2, with 7 bases lining up with TRBD1. The CDR3 is 12 amino acids. V was pared by 5 bases and J by 4 bases, with 4 bases of the junction left unmatched. Germline assignment: CDR1 SQVTM and CDR2 ANQGSEA. The CDR3 DNA follows: TGCAGCGTTAGGGGGCACGGCTATGGCTACACCTTC. Protein sequence: CSVRGHGYGYTF.

The chain is built from TRBV5-1 and TRBJ2-4; D perhaps matches TRBD2 (6 bases). The CDR3 length is 17 residues. The germline CDR1 and CDR2 sequences are SGHRS and YFSETQ. Trimming took off 4 bases at V and 0 bases at J, with 17 bases between the two ends. The chain's CDR3 is CASSPLGTLIAKNIQYF. The CDR3, as DNA: TGCGCCAGCAGCCCGCTCGGGACTCTGATAGCCAAAAACATTCAGTACTTC.

This clone has just a few counts. The chain employs TRBV30 and TRBJ2-7, with a weak D call TRBD1 (6 bases). From germline, CDR1 is GTSNPN and CDR2 SVGIG (reference sequence). V was trimmed by 0 bases and J by 4 bases, leaving 7 bases between them. This CDR3 contains 12 residues. CDR3 sequence reads: CAWSVQGYEQYF. CDR3 sequence (DNA): TGTGCCTGGAGTGTACAGGGTTACGAGCAGTACTTC. The complete variable domain, with remaining parts taken from reference TRBV30 and TRBJ2-7, reads SQTIHQWPATLVQPVGSPLSLECTVEGTSNPNLYWYRQAAGRGLQLLFYSVGIGQISSEVPQNLSASRPQDRQFILSSKKLLLSDSGFYLCAWSVQGYEQYFGPGTRLTVT.

CDR3 protein: CASSRDGGLQETQYF. The CDR3 DNA is TGTGCCAGCAGCCGAGACGGAGGGCTCCAAGAGACCCAGTACTTC. This chain connects TRBV11-2 to TRBJ2-5; a weak D match, TRBD2 (6 bases). Per germline, CDR1 SGHAT and CDR2 FQNNGV. V lost 5 bases and J 1 base, leaving 14 bases between the germline ends. CDR3 length: 15 residues.

This clone was counted a few times. The chain couples TRBV25-1 to TRBJ1-2; a possible D gene is TRBD1 (5 bases). CDR1 MGHDK and CDR2 SYGVNS come from the germline V gene. The V end lost 3 bases, the J end lost 6 bases, and 26 bases lay between the germline ends. This CDR3 spans 18 amino acids. Here the CDR3 reads CASSDELGMSAGQHGYTF. The CDR3 DNA reads as TGTGCCAGCAGTGACGAATTAGGTATGAGTGCGGGGCAACATGGCTACACCTTC.

V is TRBV5-4 and J is TRBJ2-1; TRBD1 might be the D (5 bases). Trimming cost V 2 bases and J 4 bases, with 16 bases left between them. CDR1 and CDR2 from the germline V gene are SGHNT and YYREEE (reference sequence). The CDR3 totals 16 residues. The CDR3 here is CASSFGGARRYNEQFF. The CDR3 DNA follows: TGTGCCAGCAGCTTTGGTGGGGCGCGAAGATACAATGAGCAGTTCTTC.

The rearrangement uses TRBV30 and TRBJ2-1; 10 bases fit TRBD2. The CDR3 loop spans 14 amino acids. In germline, CDR1 is GTSNPN, CDR2 SVGIG (reference sequence). V was pared by 3 bases and J by 9 bases, with 8 bases of the junction left unmatched. CDR3 residues: CAWRIAGGKGEQFF. Written as DNA, the CDR3 is TGTGCCTGGAGGATAGCGGGAGGAAAGGGTGAGCAGTTCTTC.

The genes are TRBV7-9 and TRBJ1-2, with a possible D match to TRBD1 (5 bases). The V end lost 5 bases, the J end lost 2 bases, and 12 bases lay between the germline ends. The CDR3 has 14 amino acids. Germline V CDR1 and CDR2: SEHNR, FQNEAQ (reference sequence). This chain's CDR3 is CASSPPDRNYGYTF. The CDR3 nucleotides read TGTGCCAGCAGCCCCCCCGACAGAAACTATGGCTACACCTTC.

As DNA, the CDR3 is TGTGCCAGCAGTTACAGGGGCGCGGGGTACTATGGCTACACCTTC. This encodes CASSYRGAGYYGYTF. The chain links TRBV6-5 to TRBJ1-2, with D maybe TRBD1 (5 bases). The V gene's germline CDR1 is MNHEY and CDR2 SVGAGI. With 2 bases removed from V and 3 bases from J, the gap between germline ends came to 13 bases. CDR3 length equals 15 residues.

The chain couples TRBV9 to TRBJ2-1; 10 nucleotides align to TRBD2. Germline lookup yields CDR1 SGDLS and CDR2 YYNGEE. V shed 4 bases, J shed 10 bases, and the junction held 14 bases outside the gene matches. The CDR3 totals 16 residues. The CDR3: CASSPRVAGGDGEQFF. The CDR3, as DNA: TGTGCCAGCAGCCCCCGGGTAGCGGGGGGCGATGGGGAGCAGTTCTTC.

The genes are TRBV19 and TRBJ1-1, with a weak D call TRBD1 (5 bases). The germline gives CDR1 LNHDA, CDR2 SQIVND (reference sequence). This CDR3 region has 16 residues. Trimming left V 5 bases short and J 3 bases short, with 19 bases between. The CDR3 DNA reads as TGTGCCAGTAGTGACGCAGGGAAGAAGGATTACACTGAAGCTTTCTTT. This sequence encodes CASSDAGKKDYTEAFF.

The chain combines TRBV6-5 with TRBJ1-4; D ambiguous. CDR1 MNHEY and CDR2 SVGAGI come from the germline V gene. Trimming took off 5 bases at V and 6 bases at J, with 13 bases between the two ends. The CDR3 runs to 14 residues. CDR3 DNA: TGTGCCAGCAGTGATTTCCAGGCCGATGAAAAACTGTTTTTT. It yields the protein CASSDFQADEKLFF.

This chain uses TRBV10-1 with TRBJ2-7, with 10 bases identical to TRBD2. Germline CDR1 reads WNHNN; CDR2 reads SYGVQD (reference sequence). The CDR3 runs 17 residues. With V trimmed by 2 bases and J by 4 bases, 11 bases remained unmatched. The DNA for the CDR3 is TGCGCCAGCAGTGAGAATTGGCTAGCGGGAGACTCTTACGAGCAGTACGTC. Amino acid sequence: CASSENWLAGDSYEQYV.

The chain couples TRBV6-1 to TRBJ2-1; TRBD2 agrees at 12 bases. Looked up from germline, CDR1 is MNHNS and CDR2 is SASEGT. This CDR3 spans 16 amino acids. V shed 1 base, J shed 3 bases, and the junction held 1 base outside the gene matches. This CDR3 is CASSEGTSGVYNEQFF. The CDR3, as DNA: TGTGCCAGCAGTGAAGGGACTAGCGGGGTCTACAATGAGCAGTTCTTC.

CDR3 region: CAWSVRETQYF. CDR3 in DNA: TGTGCCTGGAGTGTCAGGGAGACCCAGTACTTC. The chain employs TRBV30 and TRBJ2-5, with unresolved D. V was cut by 0 bases and J by 5 bases, with 4 bases left in between. This CDR3 comprises 11 residues. CDR1 and CDR2 from the germline V gene are GTSNPN and SVGIG (reference sequence).

The rearrangement uses TRBV7-2 and TRBJ2-1; 13 nucleotides match TRBD2. V was clipped by 4 bases and J by 9 bases; unmatched bases: 6. CDR1 and CDR2 from the germline V gene are SGHTA and FQGNSA. The CDR3 runs 15 residues. The CDR3 region is CASSSTSGRVTEQFF. The CDR3, as DNA: TGTGCCAGCAGCTCTACTAGCGGGAGGGTCACTGAGCAGTTCTTC.

The rearrangement joins TRBV2 to TRBJ2-2; TRBD1 is a possible D gene (6 bases). The V end lost 7 bases, the J end lost 4 bases, and 13 bases lay between the germline ends. The CDR3 totals 14 residues. CDR1 is SNHLY and CDR2 is FYNNEI in the germline V gene. CDR3 nucleotide sequence: TGTGCCAGCAATTCCCCACAGGGCACCGGGGAGCTGTTTTTT. It yields the protein CASNSPQGTGELFF.

This chain joins TRBV5-1 and TRBJ1-1; a weak D match, TRBD1 (5 bases). Looked up from germline, CDR1 is SGHRS and CDR2 is YFSETQ. Trimming left V 4 bases short and J 8 bases short, with 18 bases between. This CDR3 spans 14 amino acids. DNA of the CDR3: TGCGCCAGCAGCGGGCTCCGCCAGGGTGGGGAAGCTTTCTTT. Translating gives CASSGLRQGGEAFF.

The chain combines TRBV11-2 with TRBJ1-1; D remains unclear. The CDR3 covers 14 residues. Per germline, CDR1 SGHAT and CDR2 FQNNGV. V was shortened by 5 bases and J by 1 base, with 11 bases between the two germline ends. CDR3 in amino acids: CASSPSVENTEAFF. The DNA for the CDR3 is TGTGCCAGCAGCCCCTCGGTCGAGAACACTGAAGCTTTCTTT.